A selection of T cell receptor beta chains follows, all from one sample in a study of T cell responses to AZD1222 COVID-19 vaccine. TCRdb's copy holds only in-frame clones and misses some; the assay was immunoSEQ multiplex PCR. The sample yields approximately 80,000 clones, 80% to 95% seen once. This specimen consisted of peripheral blood, obtained 28 days after the second AZD1222 dose. The origin of the receptors is an adult who received the AZD1222 COVID-19 vaccine. Both conserved end residues are part of each CDR3. D genes are given only for firm matches. Clone size is given for some rows only: seen once, a few or many times, or a class if the clone is expanded.

abundance	d_gene	v_gene	j_gene	CDR3aa	CDR3nt
.	TRBD1	TRBV29-1	TRBJ1-1	CSAMTGLGNTEAFF	TGCAGCGCCATGACAGGGCTGGGTAACACTGAAGCTTTCTTT
.	TRBD1	TRBV27	TRBJ1-3	CASSPGTGRNTIYF	TGTGCCAGCAGCCCGGGGACAGGGAGAAACACCATATATTTT
.	.	TRBV6-1	TRBJ1-2	CASSENAGNYGYTF	TGTGCCAGCAGTGAAAACGCAGGGAACTATGGCTACACCTTC
.	TRBD2	TRBV6-4	TRBJ2-1	CASSDSGTSGVSRQFF	TGTGCCAGCAGTGACTCGGGGACTAGCGGGGTCTCGCGGCAGTTCTTC
.	.	TRBV28	TRBJ1-1	CASSDRRTEAFF	TGTGCCAGCAGTGACAGGAGGACTGAAGCTTTCTTT
.	TRBD2	TRBV5-1	TRBJ2-5	CASRRGSGDQETQYF	TGCGCCAGCAGGCGAGGAAGCGGGGACCAAGAGACCCAGTACTTC
once	TRBD1	TRBV25-1	TRBJ2-7	CASSTPGRTGGSYEQYF	TGTGCCAGCAGTACCCCTGGGCGGACAGGCGGGTCCTACGAGCAGTACTTC
once	TRBD1	TRBV10-3	TRBJ1-6	CAISVGQGLNSPLHF	TGTGCCATCAGTGTAGGACAGGGCCTCAATTCACCCCTCCACTTT
.	.	TRBV6-5	TRBJ1-4	CASSSGGASNEKLFF	TGTGCCAGCAGTTCAGGAGGGGCCTCCAATGAAAAACTGTTTTTT
.	.	TRBV3-1/TRBV3-2	TRBJ1-1	CASSPGAATEAFF	TGTGCCAGCAGCCCCGGAGCAGCCACTGAAGCTTTCTTT
.	TRBD1	TRBV6-5	TRBJ2-2	CASHRGPGELFF	TGTGCCAGCCACAGGGGGCCCGGGGAGCTGTTTTTT
.	TRBD1	TRBV7-9	TRBJ2-2	CASSLGGGANTGELFF	TGTGCCAGCAGCCTAGGGGGCGGAGCGAACACCGGGGAGCTGTTTTTT
.	.	TRBV10-1	TRBJ1-2	CASSVNRANGYTF	TGCGCCAGCAGTGTTAACAGGGCGAATGGCTACACCTTC
.	.	TRBV21-1	TRBJ2-1	CASVPEHNEQFF	TGTGCCAGCGTGCCTGAACACAATGAGCAGTTCTTC
.	TRBD1	TRBV7-6	TRBJ2-7	CASSFRTGGYEQYF	TGTGCCAGCAGCTTCCGGACAGGGGGCTACGAGCAGTACTTC
.	TRBD1	TRBV15	TRBJ2-7	CATSRGDRTYEQYF	TGTGCCACCAGCAGAGGGGACAGGACCTACGAGCAGTACTTC
.	.	TRBV7-2	TRBJ1-5	CATSDRGGNQPQHF	TGTGCCACCTCGGACAGAGGGGGCAATCAGCCCCAGCATTTT
many	.	TRBV9	TRBJ1-1	CASVGENTEAFF	TGTGCCAGCGTGGGGGAGAACACTGAAGCTTTCTTT
.	TRBD1	TRBV28	TRBJ1-2	CASLDRGRYGYTF	TGTGCCAGCTTGGACAGGGGACGCTATGGCTACACCTTC
.	TRBD1	TRBV25-1	TRBJ1-4	CASSDWYRGVNEKLFF	TGTGCCAGCAGTGATTGGTACAGGGGGGTAAATGAAAAACTGTTTTTT
once	TRBD1	TRBV2	TRBJ2-7	CASRQRTGRSYEQYF	TGTGCCAGCAGACAAAGGACAGGGCGGTCCTACGAGCAGTACTTC
.	.	TRBV29-1	TRBJ1-3	CSVVTGSGNTIYF	TGCAGCGTTGTCACAGGGTCTGGAAACACCATATATTTT
.	TRBD1	TRBV5-1	TRBJ2-7	CASSLGVTGSYEQYF	TGCGCCAGCAGCTTGGGGGTGACAGGGTCCTACGAGCAGTACTTC
.	TRBD1	TRBV4-1	TRBJ2-7	CASSQGGTGSYEQYF	TGCGCCAGCAGCCAAGGTGGGACAGGGAGCTACGAGCAGTACTTC
.	TRBD2	TRBV6-5	TRBJ2-3	CATRLAGGPTDTQYF	TGTGCCACGAGACTAGCGGGAGGGCCCACAGATACGCAGTATTTT
.	.	TRBV29-1	TRBJ1-3	CSVDGGDTIYF	TGCAGCGTGGACGGGGGAGACACCATATATTTT
.	.	TRBV23-1	TRBJ1-5	CASSQSLGGGNNQPQHF	TGCGCCAGCAGTCAATCGTTGGGGGGAGGGAACAATCAGCCCCAGCATTTT
.	.	TRBV30	TRBJ1-1	CAWSFRGFSTEAFF	TGTGCCTGGAGTTTCAGGGGATTTAGCACTGAAGCTTTCTTT
.	TRBD2	TRBV7-2	TRBJ2-7	CASSSPGASGGYEQYF	TGTGCCAGCAGCTCCCCCGGGGCTAGCGGAGGATACGAGCAGTACTTC
.	.	TRBV27	TRBJ2-1	CASSLITASSYNEQFF	TGTGCCAGCAGTTTGATCACGGCGAGCTCCTACAATGAGCAGTTCTTC
.	.	TRBV9	TRBJ2-5	CASSATASAPTRYF	TGTGCCAGCAGCGCAACCGCTAGCGCCCCGACCCGGTACTTC
.	TRBD2	TRBV5-4	TRBJ2-7	CASSIGTSETYEQYF	TGTGCCAGCAGCATCGGGACTAGCGAGACCTACGAGCAGTACTTC
few	.	TRBV10-1	TRBJ2-2	CASRRSGDTGELFF	TGCGCCAGCAGGAGAAGCGGTGACACCGGGGAGCTGTTTTTT
.	.	TRBV11-3	TRBJ1-2	CASTKFRVRRRYGYTF	TGTGCCAGCACCAAATTTCGGGTCCGCAGGCGGTATGGCTACACCTTC
.	.	TRBV5-1	TRBJ1-5	CASSLGGYSNQPQHF	TGCGCCAGCAGCTTGGGTGGGTATAGCAATCAGCCCCAGCATTTT
.	TRBD1	TRBV6-5	TRBJ2-7	CASSTGTAKNEQYF	TGTGCCAGCAGTACCGGGACAGCGAAGAATGAGCAGTACTTC
once	.	TRBV3-1/TRBV3-2	TRBJ2-7	CASSQELPPEQYF	TGTGCCAGCAGCCAAGAACTCCCTCCCGAGCAGTACTTC
.	.	TRBV24-1	TRBJ2-1	CATEDTTTYNEQFF	TGTGCCACCGAGGACACGACAACCTACAATGAGCAGTTCTTC
.	.	TRBV12-3/TRBV12-4	TRBJ1-2	CASSLFGDGYTF	TGTGCCAGCAGTTTGTTTGGGGATGGCTACACCTTC
.	TRBD1	TRBV6-6	TRBJ1-5	CASSHTGLSNQRQGLPQHF	TGTGCCAGCAGTCATACAGGGCTTAGCAATCAGCGACAGGGGCTTCCCCAGCATTTT
.	.	TRBV27	TRBJ1-2	CASSPGPARDGYTF	TGTGCCAGCAGTCCCGGACCGGCTCGGGATGGCTACACCTTC
.	.	TRBV30	TRBJ2-7	CASGGGEQYF	TGTGCCTCCGGGGGCGGGGAGCAGTACTTC
.	TRBD2	TRBV2	TRBJ2-6	CASRFAGGSGANVLTF	TGTGCCAGCCGGTTCGCGGGAGGCTCTGGGGCCAACGTCCTGACTTTC
few	.	TRBV4-1	TRBJ2-7	CASSQVVTASYEQYF	TGCGCCAGCAGCCAAGTAGTGACAGCATCCTACGAGCAGTACTTC
.	TRBD2	TRBV11-1	TRBJ2-7	CASSLGGSFSDEQYF	TGTGCCAGCAGCTTAGGCGGGAGTTTTTCGGACGAGCAGTACTTC
.	.	TRBV10-3	TRBJ2-7	CAIKPGPYEQYF	TGTGCCATCAAACCGGGTCCCTACGAGCAGTACTTC
once	.	TRBV9	TRBJ2-1	CASSVTRDTYYNEQFF	TGTGCCAGCAGCGTAACCCGGGACACCTACTACAATGAGCAGTTCTTC
.	TRBD1	TRBV6-5	TRBJ1-3	CASSQGAPGNTIYF	TGTGCCAGCAGTCAGGGGGCTCCTGGAAACACCATATATTTT